This TCR beta chain comes out of a study of OX40 agonist ivuxolimab in advanced cancers. Study information: Patients were given ivuxolimab, an antibody that agonizes OX40 (CD134).

Clones were read by immunoSEQ multiplex PCR, and TCRdb kept only the in-frame ones, dropping some. The sample gives tens of thousands of clones, about 83% of which show up once; approximately 32% is in the top ten. The junction had 3 bases not matched to a gene; V was cut back by 5 bases and J by 2 bases. The length of the CDR3 is 15 residues. CDR1 is SGHTA and CDR2 is FQGNSA in the germline V gene. Study findings and constraints: Antigen specificity remained undetermined for the expanded peripheral T cells.

Worth noting for this clone: The target antigen is unknown.

Exclusion of a patient followed from autoimmune disease history or systemic immunosuppression. Source: CD4+ or CD8+ T cells sorted from blood, taken in a trial of the OX40 agonist ivuxolimab. V is TRBV7-2 and J is TRBJ1-3; 10 bases fit TRBD1. The source of this sequence is an adult with an advanced solid tumor such as melanoma, head and neck, liver or kidney cancer. The CDR3 nucleotides read TGTGCCAGCAGCCCCGGGACAGGGGCTGGAAACACCATATATTTT. Its translation is CASSPGTGAGNTIYF.